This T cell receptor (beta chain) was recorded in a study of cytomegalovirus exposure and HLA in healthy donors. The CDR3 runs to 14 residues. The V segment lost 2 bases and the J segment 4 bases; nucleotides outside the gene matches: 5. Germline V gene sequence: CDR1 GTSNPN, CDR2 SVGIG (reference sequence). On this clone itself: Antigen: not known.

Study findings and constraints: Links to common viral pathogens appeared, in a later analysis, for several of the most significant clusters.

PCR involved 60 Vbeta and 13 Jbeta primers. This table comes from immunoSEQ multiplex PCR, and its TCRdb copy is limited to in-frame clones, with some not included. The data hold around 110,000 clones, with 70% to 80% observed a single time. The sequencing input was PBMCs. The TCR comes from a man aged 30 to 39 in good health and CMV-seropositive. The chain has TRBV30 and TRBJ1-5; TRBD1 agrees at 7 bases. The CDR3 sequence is CAWSKGQLNQPQHF. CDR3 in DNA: TGTGCCTGGAGTAAGGGACAGTTAAATCAGCCCCAGCATTTT. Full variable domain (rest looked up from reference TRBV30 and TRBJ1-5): SQTIHQWPATLVQPVGSPLSLECTVEGTSNPNLYWYRQAAGRGLQLLFYSVGIGQISSEVPQNLSASRPQDRQFILSSKKLLLSDSGFYLCAWSKGQLNQPQHFGDGTRLSIL.